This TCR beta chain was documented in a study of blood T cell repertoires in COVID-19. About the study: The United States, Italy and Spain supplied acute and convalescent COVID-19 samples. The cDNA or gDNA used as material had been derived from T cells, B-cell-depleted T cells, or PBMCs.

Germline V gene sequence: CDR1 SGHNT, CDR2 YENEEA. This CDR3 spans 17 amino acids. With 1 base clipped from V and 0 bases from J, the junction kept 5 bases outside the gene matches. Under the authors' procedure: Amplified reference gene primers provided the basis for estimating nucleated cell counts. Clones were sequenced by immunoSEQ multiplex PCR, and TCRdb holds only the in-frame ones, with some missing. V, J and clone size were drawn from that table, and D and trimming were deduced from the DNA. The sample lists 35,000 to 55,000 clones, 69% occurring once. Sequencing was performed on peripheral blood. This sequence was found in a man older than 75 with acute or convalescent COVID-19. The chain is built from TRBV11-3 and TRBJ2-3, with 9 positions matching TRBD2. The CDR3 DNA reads TGTGCCAGCAGCTTAGGGCCCACTAGCGGGAGCACAGATACGCAGTATTTT. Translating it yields CASSLGPTSGSTDTQYF. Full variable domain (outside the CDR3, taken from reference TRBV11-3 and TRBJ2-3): EAGVVQSPRYKIIEKKQPVAFWCNPISGHNTLYWYLQNLGQGPELLIRYENEEAVDDSQLPKDRFSAERLKGVDSTLKIQPAELGDSAVYLCASSLGPTSGSTDTQYFGPGTRLTVL.